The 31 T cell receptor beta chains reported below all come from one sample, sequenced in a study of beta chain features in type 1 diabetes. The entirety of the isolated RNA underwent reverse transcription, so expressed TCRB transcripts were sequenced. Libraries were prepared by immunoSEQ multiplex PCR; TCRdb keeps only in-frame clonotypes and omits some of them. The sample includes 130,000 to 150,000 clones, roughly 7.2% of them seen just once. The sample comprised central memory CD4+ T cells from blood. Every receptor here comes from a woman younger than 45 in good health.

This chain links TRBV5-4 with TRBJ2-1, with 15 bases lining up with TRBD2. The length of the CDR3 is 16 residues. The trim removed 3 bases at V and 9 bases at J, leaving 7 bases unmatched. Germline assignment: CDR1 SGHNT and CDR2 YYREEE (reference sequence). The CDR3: CASSSGLAGGRGEQFF. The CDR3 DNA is TGTGCCAGCAGCTCCGGACTAGCGGGAGGGCGGGGTGAGCAGTTCTTC.

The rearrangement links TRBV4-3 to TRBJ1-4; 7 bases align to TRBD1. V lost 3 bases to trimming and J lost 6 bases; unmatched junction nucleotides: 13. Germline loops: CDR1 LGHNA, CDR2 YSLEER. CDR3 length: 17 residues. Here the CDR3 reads CASSQTPTRQGDEKLFF. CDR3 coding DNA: TGCGCCAGCAGCCAGACTCCAACCCGACAGGGTGATGAAAAACTGTTTTTT.

The chain's CDR3 is CAWNVRETGELFF. The CDR3 coding sequence is TGTGCCTGGAACGTACGGGAGACCGGGGAGCTGTTTTTT. V gene TRBV30 combines with J gene TRBJ2-2; tentatively, D is TRBD2 (6 bases). The CDR3 runs 13 residues. The V end was cut by 4 bases, the J end by 5 bases, with 11 bases between. CDR1 is GTSNPN, CDR2 SVGIG, per germline (reference sequence).

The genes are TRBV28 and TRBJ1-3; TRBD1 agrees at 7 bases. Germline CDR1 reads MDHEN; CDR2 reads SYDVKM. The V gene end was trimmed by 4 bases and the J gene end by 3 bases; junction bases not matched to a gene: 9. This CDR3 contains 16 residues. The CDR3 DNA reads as TGTGCCAGCAGTTCCTTGGACAGGTACCGTGGAAACACCATATATTTT. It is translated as CASSSLDRYRGNTIYF.

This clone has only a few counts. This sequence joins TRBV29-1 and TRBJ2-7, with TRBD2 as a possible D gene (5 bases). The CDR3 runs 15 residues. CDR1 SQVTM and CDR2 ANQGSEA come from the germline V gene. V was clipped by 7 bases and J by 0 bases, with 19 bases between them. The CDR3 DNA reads TGCAGCGCCCTCTCTGGTCGGGGTTTCTCCTACGAGCAGTACTTC. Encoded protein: CSALSGRGFSYEQYF.

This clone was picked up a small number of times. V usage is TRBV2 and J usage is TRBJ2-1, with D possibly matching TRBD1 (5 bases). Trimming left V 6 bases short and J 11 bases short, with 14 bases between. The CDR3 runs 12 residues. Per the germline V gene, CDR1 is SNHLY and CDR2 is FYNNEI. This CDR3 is CASRGQGGKQFF. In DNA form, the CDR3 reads TGTGCCAGCAGGGGTCAGGGCGGAAAGCAGTTCTTC. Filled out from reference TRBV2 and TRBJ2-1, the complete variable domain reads EPEVTQTPSHQVTQMGQEVILRCVPISNHLYFYWYRQILGQKVEFLVSFYNNEISEKSEIFDDQFSVERPDGSNFTLKIRSTKLEDSAMYFCASRGQGGKQFFGPGTRLTVL.

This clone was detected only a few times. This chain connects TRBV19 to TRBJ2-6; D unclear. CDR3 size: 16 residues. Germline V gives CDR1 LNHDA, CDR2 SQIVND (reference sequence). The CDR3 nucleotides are TGTGCTTCCCTCCCCTCGGGTATCTCTGGGGCCAACGTCCTGACTTTC. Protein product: CASLPSGISGANVLTF.

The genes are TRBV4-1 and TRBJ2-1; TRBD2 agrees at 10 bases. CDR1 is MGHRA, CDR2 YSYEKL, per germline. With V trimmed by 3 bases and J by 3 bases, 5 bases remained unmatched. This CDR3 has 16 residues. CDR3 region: CASSQFLAGGYNEQFF. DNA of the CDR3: TGCGCCAGCAGCCAGTTCTTAGCGGGAGGCTACAATGAGCAGTTCTTC.

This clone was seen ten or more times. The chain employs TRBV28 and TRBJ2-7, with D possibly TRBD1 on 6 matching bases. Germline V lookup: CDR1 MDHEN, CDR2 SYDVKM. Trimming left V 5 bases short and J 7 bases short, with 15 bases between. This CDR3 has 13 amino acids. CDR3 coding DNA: TGTGCCAGCAGTCCTTATCCAGGGGAAGAGCAGTACTTC. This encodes CASSPYPGEEQYF.

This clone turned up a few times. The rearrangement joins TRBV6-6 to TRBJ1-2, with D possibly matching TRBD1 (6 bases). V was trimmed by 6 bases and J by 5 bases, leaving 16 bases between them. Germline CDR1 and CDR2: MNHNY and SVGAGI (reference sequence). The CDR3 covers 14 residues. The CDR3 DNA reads TGTGCCAGCAGAACAGGGAAGGAAGAATATGGCTACACCTTC. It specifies CASRTGKEEYGYTF.

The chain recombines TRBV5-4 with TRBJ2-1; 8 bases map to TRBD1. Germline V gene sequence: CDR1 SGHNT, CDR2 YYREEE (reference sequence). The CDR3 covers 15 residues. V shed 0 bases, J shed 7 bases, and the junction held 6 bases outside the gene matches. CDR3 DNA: TGTGCCAGCAGCTTGGATCAGGGGGCCCCAAATGAGCAGTTCTTC. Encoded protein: CASSLDQGAPNEQFF.

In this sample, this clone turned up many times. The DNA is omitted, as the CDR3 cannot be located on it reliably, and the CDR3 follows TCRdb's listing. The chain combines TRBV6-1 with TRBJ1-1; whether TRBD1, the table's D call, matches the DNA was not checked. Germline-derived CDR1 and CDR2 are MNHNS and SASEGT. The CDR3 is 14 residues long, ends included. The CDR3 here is CASSEVFGQGAGFF.

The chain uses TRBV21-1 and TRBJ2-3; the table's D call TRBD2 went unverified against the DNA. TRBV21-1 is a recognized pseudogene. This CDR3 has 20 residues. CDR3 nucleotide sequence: TGTGCCAGCAGCAAAGTTGTAGGGACGACGGGACTAGCGGGACCAGATACGCAGTATTTT. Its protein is CASSKVVGTTGLAGPDTQYF.

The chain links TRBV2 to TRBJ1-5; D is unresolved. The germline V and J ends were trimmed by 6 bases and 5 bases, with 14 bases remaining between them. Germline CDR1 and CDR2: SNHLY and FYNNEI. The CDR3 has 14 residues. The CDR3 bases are TGTGCCAGCAGGATTGGTCAACGGGATCAGCCCCAGCATTTT. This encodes CASRIGQRDQPQHF.

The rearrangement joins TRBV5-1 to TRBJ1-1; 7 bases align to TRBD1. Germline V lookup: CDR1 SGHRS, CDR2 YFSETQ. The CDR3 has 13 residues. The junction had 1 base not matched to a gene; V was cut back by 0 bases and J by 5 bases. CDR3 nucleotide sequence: TGCGCCAGCAGCTTGGGGACAGGAACTGAAGCTTTCTTT. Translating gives CASSLGTGTEAFF.

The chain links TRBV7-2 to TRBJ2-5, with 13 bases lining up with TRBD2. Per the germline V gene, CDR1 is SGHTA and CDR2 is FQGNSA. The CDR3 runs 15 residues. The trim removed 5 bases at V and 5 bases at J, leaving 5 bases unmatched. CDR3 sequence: CASSQGLAGPETQYF. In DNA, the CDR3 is TGTGCCAGCAGCCAGGGACTAGCGGGACCGGAGACCCAGTACTTC.

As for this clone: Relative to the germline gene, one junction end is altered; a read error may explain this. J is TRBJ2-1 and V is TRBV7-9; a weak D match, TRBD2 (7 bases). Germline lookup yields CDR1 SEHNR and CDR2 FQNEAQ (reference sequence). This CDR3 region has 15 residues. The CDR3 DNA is TGTGCCACCAGCTTAAAGGGAGGGGGCTACAATGAGCAGTTCTTC. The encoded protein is CATSLKGGGYNEQFF.

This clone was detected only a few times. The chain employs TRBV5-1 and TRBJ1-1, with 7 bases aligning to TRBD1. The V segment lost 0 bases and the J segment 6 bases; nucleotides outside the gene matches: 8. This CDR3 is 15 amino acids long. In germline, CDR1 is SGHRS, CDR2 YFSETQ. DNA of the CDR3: TGCGCCAGCAGCTTGGATGACAGGGTAGGCGCTGAAGCTTTCTTT. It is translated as CASSLDDRVGAEAFF.

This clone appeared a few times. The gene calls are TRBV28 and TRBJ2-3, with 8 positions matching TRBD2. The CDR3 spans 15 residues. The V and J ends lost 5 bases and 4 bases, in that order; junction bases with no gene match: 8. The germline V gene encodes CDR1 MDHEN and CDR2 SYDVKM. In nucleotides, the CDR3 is TGTGCCAGCAGTATCCGGACTAGCAGGGCAGATACGCAGTATTTT. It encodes CASSIRTSRADTQYF.

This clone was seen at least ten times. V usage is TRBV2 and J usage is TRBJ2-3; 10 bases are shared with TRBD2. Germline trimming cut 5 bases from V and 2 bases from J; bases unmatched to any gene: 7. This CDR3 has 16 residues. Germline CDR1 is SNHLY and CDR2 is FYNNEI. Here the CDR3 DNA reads TGTGCCAGCAGTCCCGGGACTAGCGCATTCACAGATACGCAGTATTTT. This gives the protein CASSPGTSAFTDTQYF.

As DNA, the CDR3 is TGTGCCAGCAGCTTATCTTCTTTCCCCGCAGATACGCAGTATTTT. This translates into CASSLSSFPADTQYF. This sequence joins TRBV7-3 and TRBJ2-3; D not certain. This CDR3 comprises 15 residues. V dropped 2 bases and J dropped 4 bases, with 13 bases sitting between them. From germline, CDR1 is SGHTA and CDR2 FQGTGA.

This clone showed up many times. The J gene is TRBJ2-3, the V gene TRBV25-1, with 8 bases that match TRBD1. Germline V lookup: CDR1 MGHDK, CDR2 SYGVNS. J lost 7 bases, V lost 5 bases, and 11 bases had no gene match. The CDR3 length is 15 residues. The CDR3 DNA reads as TGTGCCAGCAGTAAACGGGACAGGCCCCCATATACGCAGTATTTT. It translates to CASSKRDRPPYTQYF.

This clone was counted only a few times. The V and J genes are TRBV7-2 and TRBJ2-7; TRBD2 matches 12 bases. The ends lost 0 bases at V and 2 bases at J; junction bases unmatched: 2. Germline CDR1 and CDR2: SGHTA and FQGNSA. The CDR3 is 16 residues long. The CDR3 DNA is TGTGCCAGCAGCTTAGCGGCTAGCGGGAGGGCCTACGAGCAGTACTTC. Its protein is CASSLAASGRAYEQYF.

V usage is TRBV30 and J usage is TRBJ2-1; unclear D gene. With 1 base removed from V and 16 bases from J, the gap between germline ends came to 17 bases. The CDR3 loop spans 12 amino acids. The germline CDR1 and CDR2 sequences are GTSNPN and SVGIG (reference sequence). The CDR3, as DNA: TGTGCCTGGAGTGCTACTCTGATGTCCGGTTTCTTC. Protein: CAWSATLMSGFF. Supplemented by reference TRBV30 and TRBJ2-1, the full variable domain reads SQTIHQWPATLVQPVGSPLSLECTVEGTSNPNLYWYRQAAGRGLQLLFYSVGIGQISSEVPQNLSASRPQDRQFILSSKKLLLSDSGFYLCAWSATLMSGFFGPGTRLTVL.

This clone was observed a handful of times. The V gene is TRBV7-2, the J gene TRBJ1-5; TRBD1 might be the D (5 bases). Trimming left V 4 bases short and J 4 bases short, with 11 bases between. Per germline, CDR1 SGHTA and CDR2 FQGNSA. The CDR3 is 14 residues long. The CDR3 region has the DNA TGTGCCAGCAGCTGGGGTGGGGGGAATCAGCCCCAGCATTTT. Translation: CASSWGGGNQPQHF. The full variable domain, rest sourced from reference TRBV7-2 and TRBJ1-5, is GAGVSQSPSNKVTEKGKDVELRCDPISGHTALYWYRQSLGQGLEFLIYFQGNSAPDKSGLPSDRFSAERTGGSVSTLTIQRTQQEDSAVYLCASSWGGGNQPQHFGDGTRLSIL.

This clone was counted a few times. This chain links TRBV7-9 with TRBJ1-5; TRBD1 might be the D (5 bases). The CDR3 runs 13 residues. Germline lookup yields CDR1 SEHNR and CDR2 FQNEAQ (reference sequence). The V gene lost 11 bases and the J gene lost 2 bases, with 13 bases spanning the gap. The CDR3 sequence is CAWGGEGNQPQHF. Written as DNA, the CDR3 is TGTGCCTGGGGGGGAGAGGGCAATCAGCCCCAGCATTTT. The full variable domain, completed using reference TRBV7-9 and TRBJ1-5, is DTGVSQNPRHKITKRGQNVTFRCDPISEHNRLYWYRQTLGQGPEFLTYFQNEAQLEKSRLLSDRFSAERPKGSFSTLEIQRTEQGDSAMYLCAWGGEGNQPQHFGDGTRLSIL.

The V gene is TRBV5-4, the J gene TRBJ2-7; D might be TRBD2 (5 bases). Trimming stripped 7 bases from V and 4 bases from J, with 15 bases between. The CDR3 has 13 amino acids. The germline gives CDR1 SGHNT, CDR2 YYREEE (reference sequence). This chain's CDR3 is CASRNSRDYEQYF. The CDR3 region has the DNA TGTGCCAGCCGAAATTCCCGGGATTACGAGCAGTACTTC.

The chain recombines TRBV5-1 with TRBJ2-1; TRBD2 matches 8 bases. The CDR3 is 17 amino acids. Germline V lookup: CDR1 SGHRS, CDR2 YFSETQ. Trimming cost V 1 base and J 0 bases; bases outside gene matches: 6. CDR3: CASSLSSGMTSYNEQFF. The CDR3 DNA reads TGCGCCAGCAGCTTGAGTAGCGGGATGACCTCCTACAATGAGCAGTTCTTC.

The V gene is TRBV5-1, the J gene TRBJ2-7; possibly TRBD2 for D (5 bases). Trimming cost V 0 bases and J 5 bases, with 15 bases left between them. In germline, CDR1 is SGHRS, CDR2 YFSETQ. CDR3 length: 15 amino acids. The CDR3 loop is CASSLEGVNFNEQYF. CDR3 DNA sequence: TGCGCCAGCAGCTTGGAGGGAGTCAATTTCAACGAGCAGTACTTC.

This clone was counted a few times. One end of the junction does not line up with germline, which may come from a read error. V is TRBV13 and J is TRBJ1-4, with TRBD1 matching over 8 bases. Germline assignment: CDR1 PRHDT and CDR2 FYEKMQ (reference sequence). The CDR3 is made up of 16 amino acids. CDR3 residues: CASRLAGQGSNEKLFF. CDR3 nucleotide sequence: TGTGCCAGCAGGTTAGCAGGACAGGGCTCTAATGAAAAACTGTTTTTT.

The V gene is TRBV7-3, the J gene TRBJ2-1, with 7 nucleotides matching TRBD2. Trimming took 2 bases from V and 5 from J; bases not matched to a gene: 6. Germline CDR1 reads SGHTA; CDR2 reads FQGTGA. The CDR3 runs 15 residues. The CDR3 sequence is CASSLGLAANNEQFF. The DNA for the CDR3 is TGTGCCAGCAGCTTAGGCCTAGCGGCCAACAATGAGCAGTTCTTC.